This is a list of T cell receptor beta chains from one sample in a study of T cells in Graves' hyperthyroidism and ophthalmopathy. TCRdb reanalysed the multiplex PCR reads using MiXCR and keeps one entry per CDR3 protein. This sample has about 380,000 distinct CDR3 sequences, with about 18% found just once. Sequences were obtained from blood. The receptors shown here come from a man in his late teens or twenties with Graves' ophthalmopathy. Each CDR3 is given with its conserved first and last residue. The D gene is left open where the match is weak. Clone size is not always given. Where it is, it says once, few, many or a class for expanded clones.

many	NA	TRBJ2-7	TRBV7-9	TGTGCCAGCAGCTCGAAGGGGGGGGAGAGTGGGGAGCAGTACTTC	CASSSKGGESGEQYF
few	NA	TRBJ2-5	TRBV7-7	TGTGCTAGCAGCCTCTCTTTGGGGAGCCAAGAGACCCAGTACTTC	CASSLSLGSQETQYF
NA	TRBD1	TRBJ2-5	TRBV6-5	TGTGCCAGCAGTTACGGGGACAGTCGGGAGACCCAGTACTTC	CASSYGDSRETQYF
NA	NA	TRBJ1-2	TRBV6-1	TGTGCCAGCAGGAGTTTCTATGGCTACACCTTC	CASRSFYGYTF
few	NA	TRBJ1-4	TRBV9	TGTGCCAGTAGCGTAGCAGTGGGAGAAGGAGAAAAACTGTTTTTT	CASSVAVGEGEKLFF
many	TRBD1	TRBJ2-7	TRBV28	TGTGCCAGCAGGCGCCGGGACAGCGTCCTAGAGCAGTACTTC	CASRRRDSVLEQYF
many	NA	TRBJ2-7	TRBV5-1	TGCGCCAGCAGCCCGGCAGGGACGACCTACGAGCAGTACTTC	CASSPAGTTYEQYF
NA	NA	TRBJ1-5	TRBV9	TGTGCCAGCAGCGTAGGGGGACTAAGCAATCAGCCCCAGCATTTT	CASSVGGLSNQPQHF
few	TRBD1	TRBJ1-4	TRBV20-1	TGCAGTGCGCGACAGGGGGCATTCGCTTCAACTAATGAAAAACTGTTTTTT	CSARQGAFASTNEKLFF
NA	NA	TRBJ2-7	TRBV4-2	TGTGCCAGCAGCCAAGATATGGCTACGTCCTACGAGCAGTACTTC	CASSQDMATSYEQYF
few	TRBD2	TRBJ2-1	TRBV7-3	TGTGCCAGCAGGCCCGTTGGGGAGGGACTAACCAATGAGCAGTTCTTC	CASRPVGEGLTNEQFF
NA	NA	TRBJ2-2	TRBV3-1	TGTGCCAGCAGCCGAGTCGAAACAGGGCGAGTGTTTTTT	CASSRVETGRVFF
many	NA	TRBJ2-7	TRBV27	TGTGCCAGCAGTTTATCTTTGCTCCCAACCTACGAGCAGTACTTC	CASSLSLLPTYEQYF
NA	TRBD1	TRBJ2-7	TRBV20-1	TGCAGTGCTAGAGCTCCGGGACAGCGGCCCCACGAGCAGTACTTC	CSARAPGQRPHEQYF
many	NA	TRBJ2-1	TRBV7-8	TGTGCCAGCAGCCTGGACCTCCGGGATGAGCAGTTCTTC	CASSLDLRDEQFF
many	NA	TRBJ2-3	TRBV2	TGTGCCAGCCTCCGGGCCATTGATACGCAGTATTTT	CASLRAIDTQYF
many	TRBD1	TRBJ2-1	TRBV13	TGTGCCAGCAGCTCGACCGGGACAGTAAATCTGTCGAACTACAATGAGCAGTTCTTC	CASSSTGTVNLSNYNEQFF
few	NA	TRBJ2-5	TRBV12-5	TGTGCTAGTGGTTTGTCGGGGGTGGAGACCCAGTACTTC	CASGLSGVETQYF
NA	NA	TRBJ2-5	TRBV4-2	TGTGCCAGCAGCCAAGATAGAGGAGCCTCCCGCCAAGAGACCCAGTACTTC	CASSQDRGASRQETQYF
NA	NA	TRBJ1-1	TRBV28	TGTGCCAGCAGTTTTAATTGGGCAGTGAACACTGAAGCTTTCTTT	CASSFNWAVNTEAFF
many	TRBD1	TRBJ2-1	TRBV6-2/TRBV6-3	TGTGCCAGCAGTTACGCGCAGGGGGCCTCATACTACAATGAGCAGTTCTTC	CASSYAQGASYYNEQFF
many	TRBD1	TRBJ2-5	TRBV2	TGTGCCAGCAAACCTGGGGGGCAGGGGGCAGGTGAAGAGACCCAGTACTTC	CASKPGGQGAGEETQYF
few	NA	TRBJ1-4	TRBV7-9	TGTGCCAGCAGCCCCCCCTTTGCAACTAATGAAAAACTGTTTTTT	CASSPPFATNEKLFF
NA	NA	TRBJ2-5	TRBV19	TGTGCCAGTAGCAGCTTCAAAGAGACCCAGTACTTC	CASSSFKETQYF
many	NA	TRBJ2-1	TRBV3-1	TGTGCCAGCGGGGACTCCTCCTACAATGAGCAGTTCTTC	CASGDSSYNEQFF
NA	TRBD2	TRBJ2-3	TRBV7-3	TGTGCCAGCAGCGAAACCGGGACTAGCGGGGATACGCAGTATTTT	CASSETGTSGDTQYF
NA	TRBD2	TRBJ2-1	TRBV7-9	TGTGCCAGCAGTGCATCTAGCGGGGGGCGGGGTGAGCAGTTCTTC	CASSASSGGRGEQFF
few	NA	TRBJ1-3	TRBV13	TGTGCCAGCAGCTTGAGGCCGGGATCGGGAAACACCATATATTTT	CASSLRPGSGNTIYF
NA	NA	TRBJ1-2	TRBV20-1	TGCAGTGCTAGAGGTCGGGGGGCGAATGGCTACACCTTC	CSARGRGANGYTF
few	TRBD1	TRBJ2-5	TRBV7-2	TGTGCCAGCAGCTTTGGACAGGGGGTAGAGACCCAGTACTTC	CASSFGQGVETQYF
many	TRBD2	TRBJ2-1	TRBV12-3/TRBV12-4	TGTGCCAGCAGTTTACTGGCTAGCGGGTGGAATGAGCAGTTCTTC	CASSLLASGWNEQFF
many	TRBD1	TRBJ1-6	TRBV2	TGTGCCAGTACGGGACAGGCGAATTCACCCCTCCACTTT	CASTGQANSPLHF
many	TRBD2	TRBJ2-7	TRBV7-8	TGTGCCAGCAGGCCGCTAGCGGGGAGGCGCGAGCAGTACTTC	CASRPLAGRREQYF
NA	TRBD1	TRBJ1-1	TRBV5-1	TGCGCCAGCAGCTTCTCGGGACAGCGGAAACCGAACACTGAAGCTTTCTTT	CASSFSGQRKPNTEAFF
NA	NA	TRBJ1-5	TRBV15	TGTGCCACCAGCAGAGGACGAGGCAATCAGCCCCAGCATTTT	CATSRGRGNQPQHF
many	TRBD1	TRBJ1-5	TRBV5-1	TGCGCCAGCAGCGAGGGACAGGGGGCCCCCCAGCATTTT	CASSEGQGAPQHF
many	TRBD2	TRBJ2-1	TRBV7-2	TGTGCCAGCATGCCGGGACTAGCGAGTAATGAGCAGTTCTTC	CASMPGLASNEQFF
many	TRBD1	TRBJ1-2	TRBV3-1	TGTGCCAGCAGCCCATTGGGACAGAACTATGGCTACACCTTC	CASSPLGQNYGYTF
many	NA	TRBJ2-3	TRBV12-3/TRBV12-4	TGTGCCAGCAGTCCATCCCTATCGACTAGCACAGATACGCAGTATTTT	CASSPSLSTSTDTQYF
few	TRBD1	TRBJ2-3	TRBV5-1	TGCGCCAGCACCCCCGGGACAGGGCGAGATACGCAGTATTTT	CASTPGTGRDTQYF
many	NA	TRBJ1-3	TRBV20-1	TGCAGTGCTAACCCGACAAACTTTGGAAACACCATATATTTT	CSANPTNFGNTIYF
NA	NA	TRBJ2-1	TRBV14	TGTGCCAGCAGCCCCCTGGCCGGCTTGCAGTTCTTC	CASSPLAGLQFF
many	TRBD2	TRBJ2-3	TRBV7-3	TGTGCCAGCAGCCCCTCTGGGGCGGGGGGAAGGAATACGCAGTATTTT	CASSPSGAGGRNTQYF
NA	NA	TRBJ1-2	TRBV2	TGTGCCAGCCAAGCGGAGGGCTATGGCTACACCTTC	CASQAEGYGYTF
NA	NA	TRBJ1-1	TRBV19	TGTGCCAGTAGTCCCGACAGCAATGAAGCTTTCTTT	CASSPDSNEAFF
NA	NA	TRBJ2-1	TRBV28	TGTGCCAGCTCCTTCGGGACCCCATCCCCCGAGTTCTTC	CASSFGTPSPEFF
NA	NA	TRBJ2-1	TRBV6-4	TGTGCCAGCAGTGGACCTAGAGCATCAGACTACAATGAGCAGTTCTTC	CASSGPRASDYNEQFF
NA	TRBD2	TRBJ2-7	TRBV9	TGTGCCAGCAGCGCCTCTAGCGGGGGGTCCTACGAGCAGTACTTC	CASSASSGGSYEQYF
few	NA	TRBJ2-7	TRBV27	TGTGCCATCTCCCCAGCCGCGGGATCCTACGAGCAGTACTTC	CAISPAAGSYEQYF
many	NA	TRBJ2-6	TRBV6-4	TGTGCCAGCAGTGACGCCGGGGAGGGGGCTGGGGCCAACGTCCTGACTTTC	CASSDAGEGAGANVLTF
many	NA	TRBJ2-3	TRBV29-1	TGCAGCGTTGAGTTCACCCTTAGCACAGATACGCAGTATTTT	CSVEFTLSTDTQYF
many	NA	TRBJ1-1	TRBV27	TGTGCCAGCATTCGATCAGGGGTTCGGGGCACTGAAGCTTTCTTT	CASIRSGVRGTEAFF
NA	TRBD2	TRBJ2-1	TRBV2	TGTGCCAGCAGGGGGACTAGCGGGCCTATCCATGAGCAGTTCTTC	CASRGTSGPIHEQFF